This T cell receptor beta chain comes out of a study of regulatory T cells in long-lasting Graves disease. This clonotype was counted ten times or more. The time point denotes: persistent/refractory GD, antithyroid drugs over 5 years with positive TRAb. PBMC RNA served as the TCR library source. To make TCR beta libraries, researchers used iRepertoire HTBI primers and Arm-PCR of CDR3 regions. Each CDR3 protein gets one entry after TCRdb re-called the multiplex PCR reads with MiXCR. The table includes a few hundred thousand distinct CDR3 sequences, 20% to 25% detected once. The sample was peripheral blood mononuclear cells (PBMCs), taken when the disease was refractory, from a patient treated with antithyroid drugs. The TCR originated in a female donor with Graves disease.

CDR3 sequence (DNA): TGTGCCAGCACCAACCCTGGGACAGCCACCATGAACACTGAAGCTTTCTTT. It encodes CASTNPGTATMNTEAFF. The chain couples TRBV28 to TRBJ1-1; 7 bases fit TRBD1. Germline V gene lookup returns CDR1 MDHEN and CDR2 SYDVKM. Unmatched junction bases numbered 14, after V lost 7 bases and J lost 0 bases. This CDR3 comprises 17 residues.